This T cell receptor (beta chain) stems from a study of blood T cell repertoires in COVID-19. Only in-frame clones appear in the TCRdb table, and some are missing; sequencing was by immunoSEQ multiplex PCR. The sample yields 260,000 or so clones, around 83% seen once. V lost 2 bases to trimming and J lost 1 base; unmatched junction nucleotides: 5. The germline CDR1 and CDR2 sequences are MGHRA and YSYEKL. The CDR3 contains 17 residues. The receptor was isolated from a man at least 80 years old with acute or convalescent COVID-19. The gene calls are TRBV4-1 and TRBJ2-1; 10 positions agree with TRBD2. The sequenced sample was peripheral blood. The CDR3 region is CASSQFGLAASYNEQFF. For the CDR3, the DNA is TGCGCCAGCAGCCAATTCGGACTAGCGGCATCCTACAATGAGCAGTTCTTC.